These 8 T cell receptor beta chains were all obtained from the same sample, sequenced in a study of radiotherapy plus CTLA-4 blockade in lung cancer. Repertoires were generated with immunoSEQ multiplex PCR, while TCRdb's copy carries only in-frame clones and drops some. This sample yields about 83,000 clones, of which roughly 79% are seen a single time; 4% belongs to the top ten. The sequencing here drew on peripheral blood, taken from a patient treated with radiotherapy plus ipilimumab. These receptors all stem from a human donor with non-small cell lung cancer who had a partial response to radiotherapy plus ipilimumab. Some clones in this sample may be carry-over from other donors' samples.

The chain combines TRBV7-3 with TRBJ1-5; possibly TRBD1 for D (5 bases). The CDR3 runs to 16 residues. Germline lookup yields CDR1 SGHTA and CDR2 FQGTGA. V lost 4 bases to trimming and J lost 2 bases, with 15 bases between them. The CDR3 DNA follows: TGTGCCAGCAGCTCCCGGTGGGGCGGTCGCAATCAGCCCCAGCATTTT. Its protein is CASSSRWGGRNQPQHF. The whole variable domain, remainder taken from reference TRBV7-3 and TRBJ1-5, is GAGVSQTPSNKVTEKGKYVELRCDPISGHTALYWYRQSLGQGPEFLIYFQGTGAADDSGLPNDRFFAVRPEGSVSTLKIQRTERGDSAVYLCASSSRWGGRNQPQHFGDGTRLSIL.

The V gene is TRBV11-2, the J gene TRBJ2-1; D might be TRBD2 (6 bases). Germline V CDR1 and CDR2: SGHAT, FQNNGV. This CDR3 has 14 amino acids. V was trimmed by 1 base and J by 4 bases, leaving 8 bases between them. CDR3 sequence reads: CASSLAGAYNEQFF. CDR3 nucleotides: TGTGCCAGCAGCTTAGCGGGAGCTTACAATGAGCAGTTCTTC.

This clone has just one count. The chain uses TRBV10-1 and TRBJ2-2; a weak D match, TRBD2 (7 bases). Germline values: CDR1 WNHNN, CDR2 SYGVQD (reference sequence). V was shortened by 9 bases and J by 1 base, with 18 bases between the two germline ends. This CDR3 has 16 residues. CDR3 loop: CARGGRYSGNTGELFF. CDR3 nucleotide sequence: TGCGCCAGGGGGGGGCGGTATTCAGGGAACACCGGGGAGCTGTTTTTT.

The CDR3 loop reads CAIHSGVTDTQYF. As DNA, the CDR3 is TGTGCCATACATAGCGGGGTCACAGATACGCAGTATTTT. The J gene is TRBJ2-3, the V gene TRBV6-1, with 8 bases lining up with TRBD2. After removal of 10 bases from V and 2 bases from J, the junction contained 5 bases not matched to a gene. The CDR3 loop spans 13 amino acids. The germline V gene has CDR1 MNHNS and CDR2 SASEGT.

This clone is a singleton in its sample. This sequence joins TRBV4-2 and TRBJ2-2, with D hard to call. V lost 0 bases and J lost 9, with 17 bases in between. The CDR3 contains 16 residues. Germline lookup yields CDR1 LGHNA and CDR2 YNFKEQ. The CDR3 spells CASSQDAGTVSRELFF. The CDR3 nucleotides are TGTGCCAGCAGCCAAGATGCAGGCACTGTTTCACGGGAGCTGTTTTTT.

CDR3 sequence reads: CASSATSGAYNEQFF. The CDR3 nucleotides read TGTGCCAGCAGCGCCACTAGCGGGGCCTACAATGAGCAGTTCTTC. The chain carries TRBV7-3 and TRBJ2-1, with 10 bases identical to TRBD2. J was trimmed by 2 bases and V by 5 bases; bases with no gene match: 3. Germline CDR1 SGHTA, CDR2 FQGTGA. The CDR3 length is 15 residues.

The chain is built from TRBV7-9 and TRBJ2-5; 7 bases agree with TRBD1. The germline CDR1 and CDR2 sequences are SEHNR and FQNEAQ (reference sequence). This CDR3 is built from 17 residues. V gave up 3 bases and J gave up 2 bases; unmatched junction bases: 12. CDR3 DNA sequence: TGTGCCAGCAGCTTTGGGCCTGGACAGGCGACTCAAGAGACCCAGTACTTC. Its protein is CASSFGPGQATQETQYF.

The CDR3 sequence: CASSVRDRKSSGANVLTF. The CDR3 DNA follows: TGCGCCAGCAGCGTACGGGACAGGAAGAGCTCTGGGGCCAACGTCCTGACTTTC. This sequence joins TRBV5-1 and TRBJ2-6; 8 nucleotides align to TRBD1. The CDR3 contains 18 residues. V shed 4 bases and J 0 bases; nucleotides not matched to a gene: 9. CDR1 SGHRS and CDR2 YFSETQ come from the germline V gene.